This TCR beta chain was sequenced during a study of blood T cell repertoires in COVID-19. Profiled with immunoSEQ multiplex PCR; TCRdb holds only in-frame clones, not every one. Of approximately 230,000 clones in the sample, 70% to 90% are singletons; the top ten hold around 3.3%. Sequencing was carried out using peripheral blood. The sequence came from a man between 18 and 35 years old with active or convalescent COVID-19.

The CDR3 reads CASSYSGTPDGYTF. As DNA, the CDR3 is TGTGCCAGCAGTTACTCCGGGACACCGGATGGCTACACCTTC. This chain links TRBV6-5 with TRBJ1-2, with a possible D match to TRBD1 (6 bases). Trimming took off 0 bases at V and 6 bases at J, with 11 bases between the two ends. This CDR3 has 14 residues. Germline CDR1 MNHEY, CDR2 SVGAGI.